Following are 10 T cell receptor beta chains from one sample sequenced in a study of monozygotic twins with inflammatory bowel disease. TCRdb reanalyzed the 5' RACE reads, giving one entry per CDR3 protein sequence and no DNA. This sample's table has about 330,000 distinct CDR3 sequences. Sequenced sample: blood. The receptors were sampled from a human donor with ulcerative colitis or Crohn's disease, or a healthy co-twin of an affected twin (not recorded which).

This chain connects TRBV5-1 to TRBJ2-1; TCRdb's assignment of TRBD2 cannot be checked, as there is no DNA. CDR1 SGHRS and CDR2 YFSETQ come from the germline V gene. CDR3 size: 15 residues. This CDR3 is CASSFATGGGNEQFF.

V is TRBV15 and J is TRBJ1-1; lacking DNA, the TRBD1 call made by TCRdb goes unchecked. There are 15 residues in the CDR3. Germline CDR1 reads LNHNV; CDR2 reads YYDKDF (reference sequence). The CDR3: CATSIDRGKWTEAFF.

CDR3 sequence: CASSLMSGAGLDGYTF. The chain recombines TRBV28 with TRBJ1-2. CDR3 length: 16 amino acids. The germline V gene has CDR1 MDHEN and CDR2 SYDVKM.

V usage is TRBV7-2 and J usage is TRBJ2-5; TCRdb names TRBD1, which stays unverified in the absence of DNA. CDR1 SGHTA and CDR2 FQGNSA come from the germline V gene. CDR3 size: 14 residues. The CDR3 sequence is CASSADRFLETQYF. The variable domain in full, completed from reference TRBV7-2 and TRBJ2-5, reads GAGVSQSPSNKVTEKGKDVELRCDPISGHTALYWYRQSLGQGLEFLIYFQGNSAPDKSGLPSDRFSAERTGGSVSTLTIQRTQQEDSAVYLCASSADRFLETQYFGPGTRLLVL.

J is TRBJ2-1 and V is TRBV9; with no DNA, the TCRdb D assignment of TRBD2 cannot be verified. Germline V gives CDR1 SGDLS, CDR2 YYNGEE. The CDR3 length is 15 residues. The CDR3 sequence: CASSGRASGNNEQFF.

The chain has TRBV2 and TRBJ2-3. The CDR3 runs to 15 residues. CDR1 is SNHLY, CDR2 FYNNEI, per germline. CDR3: CASSVGSFYTDTQYF. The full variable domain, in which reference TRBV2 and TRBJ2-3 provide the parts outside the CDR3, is EPEVTQTPSHQVTQMGQEVILRCVPISNHLYFYWYRQILGQKVEFLVSFYNNEISEKSEIFDDQFSVERPDGSNFTLKIRSTKLEDSAMYFCASSVGSFYTDTQYFGPGTRLTVL.

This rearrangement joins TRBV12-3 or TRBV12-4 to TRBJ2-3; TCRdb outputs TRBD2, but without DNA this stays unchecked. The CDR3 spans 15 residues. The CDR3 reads CASSHGLFGTDTQYF.

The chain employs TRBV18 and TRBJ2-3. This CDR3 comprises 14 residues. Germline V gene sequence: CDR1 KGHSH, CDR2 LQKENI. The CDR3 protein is CASSPTFGIDTQYF.

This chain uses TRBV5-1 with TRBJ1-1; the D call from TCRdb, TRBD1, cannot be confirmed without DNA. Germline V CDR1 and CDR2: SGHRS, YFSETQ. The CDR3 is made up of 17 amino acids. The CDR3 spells CASSLRLNRGQNTEAFF.

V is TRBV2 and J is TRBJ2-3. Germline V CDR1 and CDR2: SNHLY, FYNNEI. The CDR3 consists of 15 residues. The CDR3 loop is CASEYSGEISDTQYF.